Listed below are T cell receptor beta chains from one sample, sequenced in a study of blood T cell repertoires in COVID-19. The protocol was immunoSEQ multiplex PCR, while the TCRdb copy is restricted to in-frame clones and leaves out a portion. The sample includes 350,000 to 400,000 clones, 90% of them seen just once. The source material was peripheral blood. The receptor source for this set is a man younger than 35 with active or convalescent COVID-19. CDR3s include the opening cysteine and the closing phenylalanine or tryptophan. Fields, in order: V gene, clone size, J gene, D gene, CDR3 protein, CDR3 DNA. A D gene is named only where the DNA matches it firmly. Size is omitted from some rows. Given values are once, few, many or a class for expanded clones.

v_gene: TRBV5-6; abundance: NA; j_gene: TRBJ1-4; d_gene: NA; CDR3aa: CASATTVHNEKLFF; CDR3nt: TGTGCCAGCGCGACGACAGTCCATAATGAAAAACTGTTTTTT
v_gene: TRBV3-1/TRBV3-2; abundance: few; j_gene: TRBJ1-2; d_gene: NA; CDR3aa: CASSPTGYGYTF; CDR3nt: TGTGCCAGCAGCCCAACGGGCTATGGCTACACCTTC
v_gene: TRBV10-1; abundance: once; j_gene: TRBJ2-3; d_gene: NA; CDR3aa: CASSEDRRGPLGCRTDTQYF; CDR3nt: TGCGCCAGCAGTGAGGACCGGAGGGGGCCCCTCGGTTGCCGTACAGATACGCAGTATTTT
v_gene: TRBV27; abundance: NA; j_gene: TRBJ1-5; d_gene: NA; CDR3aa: CASSKQDSNQPQHF; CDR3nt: TGTGCCAGCAGCAAACAGGATAGCAATCAGCCCCAGCATTTT
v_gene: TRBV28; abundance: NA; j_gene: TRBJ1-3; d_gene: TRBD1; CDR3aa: CASSFEATGSPGNTIYF; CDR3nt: TGTGCCAGCAGTTTCGAGGCGACAGGGTCTCCTGGAAACACCATATATTTT
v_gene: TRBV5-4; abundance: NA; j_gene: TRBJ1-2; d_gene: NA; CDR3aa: CASSPPGVANYGYTF; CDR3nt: TGTGCCAGCAGCCCCCCGGGGGTAGCTAACTATGGCTACACCTTC
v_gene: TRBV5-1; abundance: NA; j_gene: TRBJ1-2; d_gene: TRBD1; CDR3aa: CASSLAAGTAVNYGYTF; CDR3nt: TGCGCCAGCAGCTTGGCCGCAGGGACAGCAGTCAACTATGGCTACACCTTC
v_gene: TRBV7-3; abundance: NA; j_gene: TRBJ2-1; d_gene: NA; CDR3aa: CASSSGRRRPNEQFF; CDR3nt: TGTGCCAGCAGCTCGGGGAGGCGGAGGCCAAATGAGCAGTTCTTC
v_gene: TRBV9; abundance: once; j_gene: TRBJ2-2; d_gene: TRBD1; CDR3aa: CASSPTGTGVNGELFF; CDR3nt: TGTGCCAGCAGCCCTACCGGGACAGGGGTGAACGGGGAGCTGTTTTTT
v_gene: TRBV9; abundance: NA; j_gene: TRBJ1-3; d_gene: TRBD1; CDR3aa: CASSVEDRVGNTIYF; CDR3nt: TGTGCCAGCAGCGTCGAGGACAGGGTAGGAAACACCATATATTTT
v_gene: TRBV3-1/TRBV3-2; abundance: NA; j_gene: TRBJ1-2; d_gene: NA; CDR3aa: CASGAANYGYTF; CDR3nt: TGTGCCAGTGGGGCAGCTAACTATGGCTACACCTTC
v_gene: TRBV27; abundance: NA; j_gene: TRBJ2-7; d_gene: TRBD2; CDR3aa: CASSLTRLAGLYEQYF; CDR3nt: TGTGCCAGCAGTTTGACCAGACTAGCGGGACTCTACGAGCAGTACTTC
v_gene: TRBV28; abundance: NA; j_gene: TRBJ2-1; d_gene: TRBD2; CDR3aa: CASSSSGSSYNEQFF; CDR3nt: TGTGCCAGCAGTTCAAGCGGGAGCTCCTACAATGAGCAGTTCTTC
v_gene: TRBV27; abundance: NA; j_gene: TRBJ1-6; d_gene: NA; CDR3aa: CASSSLPSRGTYNSPLHF; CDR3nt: TGTGCCAGCAGTTCCCTGCCCTCCAGGGGCACCTATAATTCACCCCTCCACTTT
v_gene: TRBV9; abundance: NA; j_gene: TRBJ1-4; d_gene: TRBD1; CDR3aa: CASSPGGMYEKLFF; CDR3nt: TGTGCCAGCAGCCCAGGGGGCATGTATGAAAAACTGTTTTTT
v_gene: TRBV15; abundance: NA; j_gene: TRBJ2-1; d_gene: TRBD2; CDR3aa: CATSREGLAGGDKFF; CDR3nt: TGTGCCACCAGCAGAGAGGGGCTAGCGGGGGGAGATAAGTTCTTC
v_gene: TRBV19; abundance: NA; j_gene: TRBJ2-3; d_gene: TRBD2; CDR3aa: CASTPRGGSPDTQYF; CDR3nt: TGTGCCAGTACCCCTCGGGGGGGCTCTCCAGATACGCAGTATTTT
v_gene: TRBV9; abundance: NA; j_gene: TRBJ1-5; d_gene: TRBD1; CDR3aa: CASSLHPDRGEQPQHF; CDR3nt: TGTGCCAGCAGCCTCCACCCGGACAGGGGAGAACAGCCCCAGCATTTT
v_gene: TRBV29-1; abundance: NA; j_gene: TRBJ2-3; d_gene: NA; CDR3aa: CSADRGDTQYF; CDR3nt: TGCAGCGCCGATCGAGGCGATACGCAGTATTTT
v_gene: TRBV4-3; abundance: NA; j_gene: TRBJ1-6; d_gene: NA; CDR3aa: CASSQDLLRGFSSYNSPLHF; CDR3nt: TGCGCCAGCAGCCAAGATTTGTTAAGGGGGTTTAGCTCCTATAATTCACCCCTCCACTTT
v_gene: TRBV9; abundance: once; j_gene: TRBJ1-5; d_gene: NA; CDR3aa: CASSEREYSNQPQHF; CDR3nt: TGTGCCAGCAGCGAGAGAGAATATAGCAATCAGCCCCAGCATTTT
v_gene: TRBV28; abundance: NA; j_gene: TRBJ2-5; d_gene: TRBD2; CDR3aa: CASKRDQETQYF; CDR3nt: TGTGCCAGCAAGCGGGATCAAGAGACCCAGTACTTC
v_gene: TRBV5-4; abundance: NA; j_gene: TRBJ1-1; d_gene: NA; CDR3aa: CASSLWGGVPEAFF; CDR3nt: TGTGCCAGCAGCTTGTGGGGGGGCGTCCCTGAAGCTTTCTTT
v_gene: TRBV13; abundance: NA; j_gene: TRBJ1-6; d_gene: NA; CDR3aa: CASSLNRFSSYNSPLHF; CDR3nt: TGTGCCAGCAGCTTAAACAGGTTTAGCTCCTATAATTCACCCCTCCACTTT
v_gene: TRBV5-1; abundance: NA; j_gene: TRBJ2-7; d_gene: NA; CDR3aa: CASSIGGYEQYF; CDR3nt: TGCGCCAGCAGCATCGGGGGCTACGAGCAGTACTTC
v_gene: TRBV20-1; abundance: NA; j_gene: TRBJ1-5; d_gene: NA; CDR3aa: CSASVLGDGYNQPQHF; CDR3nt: TGCAGTGCTAGTGTTTTGGGAGATGGCTACAATCAGCCCCAGCATTTT
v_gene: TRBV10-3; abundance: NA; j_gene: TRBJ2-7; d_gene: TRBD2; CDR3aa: CAINRLAGDDEQYF; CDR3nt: TGTGCCATCAATCGACTAGCGGGAGATGACGAGCAGTACTTC
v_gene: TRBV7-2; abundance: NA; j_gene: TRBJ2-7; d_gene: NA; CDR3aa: CASSNGLWGYYEQYF; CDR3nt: TGTGCCAGCAGCAACGGACTTTGGGGATACTACGAGCAGTACTTC
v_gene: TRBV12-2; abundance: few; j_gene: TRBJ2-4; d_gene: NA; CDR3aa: CASRLVRTEQGASAKNIQYF; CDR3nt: TGTGCAAGTCGCTTAGTCCGAACGGAGCAGGGGGCGTCAGCCAAAAACATTCAGTACTTC
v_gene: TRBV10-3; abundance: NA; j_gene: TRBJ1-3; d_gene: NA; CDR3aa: CAISGSLGNTIYF; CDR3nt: TGTGCCATCAGTGGAAGCCTTGGAAACACCATATATTTT
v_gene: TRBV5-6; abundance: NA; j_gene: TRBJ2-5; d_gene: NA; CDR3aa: CASSLISSRETQYF; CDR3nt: TGTGCCAGCAGCTTGATTTCTAGCAGGGAGACCCAGTACTTC
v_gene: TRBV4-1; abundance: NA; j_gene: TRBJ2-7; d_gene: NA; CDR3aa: CASSHPGNGEQYF; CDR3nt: TGCGCCAGCAGCCATCCCGGGAACGGCGAGCAGTACTTC
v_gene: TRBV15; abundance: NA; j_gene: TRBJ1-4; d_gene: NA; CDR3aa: CATSRPGGGNEKLFF; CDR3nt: TGTGCCACCAGCAGACCCGGCGGGGGAAACGAAAAACTGTTTTTT
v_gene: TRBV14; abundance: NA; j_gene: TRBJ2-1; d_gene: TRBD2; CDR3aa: CASSQRGTIAYNEQFF; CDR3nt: TGTGCCAGCAGCCAGCGGGGGACTATAGCGTACAATGAGCAGTTCTTC
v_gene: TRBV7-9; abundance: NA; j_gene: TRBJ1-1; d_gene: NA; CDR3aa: CASSLTAGTEAFF; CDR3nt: TGTGCCAGCAGCTTGACGGCAGGCACTGAAGCTTTCTTT
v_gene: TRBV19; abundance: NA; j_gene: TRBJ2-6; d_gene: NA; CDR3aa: CASVRGTFGSGANVLTF; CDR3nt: TGTGCCAGCGTTCGCGGGACGTTTGGCTCTGGGGCCAACGTCCTGACTTTC
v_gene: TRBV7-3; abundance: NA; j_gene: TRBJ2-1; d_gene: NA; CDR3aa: CASSLKRSSYNEQFF; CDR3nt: TGTGCCAGCAGCTTAAAGAGGAGCTCCTACAATGAGCAGTTCTTC
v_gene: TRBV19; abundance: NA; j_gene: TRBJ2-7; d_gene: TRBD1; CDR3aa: CASSASSGTGGEQYF; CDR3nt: TGTGCCAGTAGTGCGTCCTCCGGGACAGGGGGTGAGCAGTACTTC
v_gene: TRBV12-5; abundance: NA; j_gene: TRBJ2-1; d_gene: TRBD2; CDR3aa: CASGFSGLAGILSSYNEQFF; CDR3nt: TGTGCTAGTGGTTTCTCGGGACTAGCGGGTATCCTTAGCTCCTACAATGAGCAGTTCTTC
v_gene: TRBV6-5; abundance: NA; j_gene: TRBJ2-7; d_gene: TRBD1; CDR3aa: CASTQGQGAEQYF; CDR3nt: TGTGCCAGCACCCAGGGACAGGGGGCCGAGCAGTACTTC
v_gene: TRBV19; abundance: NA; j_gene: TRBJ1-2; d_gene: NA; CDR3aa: CASSQRGNGYTF; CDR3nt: TGTGCCAGTAGTCAGAGAGGTAATGGCTACACCTTC
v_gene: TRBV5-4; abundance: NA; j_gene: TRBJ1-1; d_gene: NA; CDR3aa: CASSLLENTEAFF; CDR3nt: TGTGCCAGCAGCTTGTTAGAGAACACTGAAGCTTTCTTT
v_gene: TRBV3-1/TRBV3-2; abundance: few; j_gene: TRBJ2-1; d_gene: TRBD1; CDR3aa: CASSQDWTGGNEQFF; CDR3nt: TGTGCCAGCAGCCAAGATTGGACAGGGGGCAATGAGCAGTTCTTC
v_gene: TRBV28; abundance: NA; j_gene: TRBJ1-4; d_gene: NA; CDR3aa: CASSLFREKLFF; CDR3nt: TGTGCCAGCAGTTTATTCCGGGAAAAACTGTTTTTT
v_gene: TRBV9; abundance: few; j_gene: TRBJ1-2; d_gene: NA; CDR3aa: CASAARGDIGNGYTF; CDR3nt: TGTGCCAGCGCCGCCCGGGGGGACATAGGCAATGGCTACACCTTC
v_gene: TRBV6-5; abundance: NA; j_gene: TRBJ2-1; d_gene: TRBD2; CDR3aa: CASSYGTSGGNRQFF; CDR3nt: TGTGCCAGCAGTTATGGGACTAGCGGGGGGAATCGGCAGTTCTTC
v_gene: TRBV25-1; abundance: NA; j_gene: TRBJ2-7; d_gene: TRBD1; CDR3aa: CASNTPGTDVTYEQYF; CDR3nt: TGTGCCAGCAACACCCCCGGGACAGACGTTACCTACGAGCAGTACTTC
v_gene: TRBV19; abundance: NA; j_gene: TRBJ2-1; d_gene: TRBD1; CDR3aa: CASREPGQHNEQFF; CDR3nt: TGTGCCAGTAGGGAGCCGGGACAGCACAATGAGCAGTTCTTC
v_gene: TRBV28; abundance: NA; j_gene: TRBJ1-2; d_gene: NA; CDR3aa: CATSQGNSGYTF; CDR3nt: TGTGCCACATCCCAGGGGAATTCGGGCTACACCTTC
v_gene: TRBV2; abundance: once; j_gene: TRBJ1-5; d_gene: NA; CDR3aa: CASTGRGRRNQPQHF; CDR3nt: TGTGCCAGCACGGGGAGGGGACGTAGAAATCAGCCCCAGCATTTT
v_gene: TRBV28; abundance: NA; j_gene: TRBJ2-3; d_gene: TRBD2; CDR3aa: CASSFIAGGKTDTQYF; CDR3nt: TGTGCCAGCAGTTTCATTGCGGGAGGTAAGACAGATACGCAGTATTTT